This is a list of T cell receptor beta chains from one sample in a study of cytomegalovirus exposure and HLA in healthy donors. Libraries were prepared by immunoSEQ multiplex PCR; TCRdb keeps only in-frame clonotypes and omits some of them. The sample has roughly 150,000 clones; nearly 10% are singletons. The source material was PBMCs. The receptors originated from a man over 45 in good health and CMV-seronegative. The CDR3 runs from the conserved cysteine through the conserved F or W. The D gene is left open where the match is weak. Some rows have no size entry. The others give once, few or many, or a class for an expanded clone.

size: NA
D: TRBD1
J: TRBJ2-2
V: TRBV5-1
CDR3: CASSISGTGTTGELFF
DNA: TGCGCCAGCAGCATATCCGGGACAGGGACCACCGGGGAGCTGTTTTTT

size: NA
D: NA
J: TRBJ1-2
V: TRBV11-1
CDR3: CASSLGSGNIYGYTF
DNA: TGTGCCAGCAGCTTAGGATCGGGAAACATCTATGGCTACACCTTC

size: NA
D: NA
J: TRBJ2-2
V: TRBV5-4
CDR3: CASSGKSGPNTGELFF
DNA: TGTGCCAGCAGCGGTAAAAGCGGCCCGAACACCGGGGAGCTGTTTTTT

size: NA
D: TRBD1
J: TRBJ1-2
V: TRBV6-4
CDR3: CASSDSTTGKLGYTF
DNA: TGTGCCAGCAGTGACTCCACGACAGGGAAACTTGGCTACACCTTC

size: few
D: NA
J: TRBJ1-1
V: TRBV5-6
CDR3: CASSSVMVTGMEAFF
DNA: TGTGCCAGCAGCTCGGTGATGGTAACGGGAATGGAAGCTTTCTTT

size: NA
D: TRBD1
J: TRBJ2-3
V: TRBV7-2
CDR3: CASSRTGITDTQYF
DNA: TGTGCCAGCAGCCGGACAGGAATCACAGATACGCAGTATTTT

size: few
D: NA
J: TRBJ2-2
V: TRBV5-4
CDR3: CASSPGQRPGTGELFF
DNA: TGTGCCAGCAGCCCGGGTCAGCGCCCGGGCACCGGGGAGCTGTTTTTT

size: NA
D: NA
J: TRBJ2-3
V: TRBV11-2
CDR3: CASSLSTGTDTQYF
DNA: TGTGCCAGCAGCCTGAGTACGGGCACAGATACGCAGTATTTT

size: NA
D: NA
J: TRBJ1-6
V: TRBV9
CDR3: CASSSSSYNSPLHF
DNA: TGTGCCAGCAGCTCCAGCTCCTATAATTCACCCCTCCACTTT

size: NA
D: TRBD1
J: TRBJ1-5
V: TRBV18
CDR3: CASSPLKAGQGGNQPQHF
DNA: TGTGCCAGCTCACCTCTAAAAGCCGGACAGGGAGGCAATCAGCCCCAGCATTTT

size: NA
D: TRBD1
J: TRBJ2-7
V: TRBV19
CDR3: CASSIEGQLYEQYF
DNA: TGTGCCAGTAGTATAGAGGGACAGCTTTACGAGCAGTACTTC

size: few
D: NA
J: TRBJ2-5
V: TRBV2
CDR3: CASSVRAGQETQYF
DNA: TGTGCCAGCAGTGTTAGGGCAGGGCAGGAGACCCAGTACTTC

size: NA
D: NA
J: TRBJ2-7
V: TRBV19
CDR3: CASAPQQAYEQYF
DNA: TGTGCCAGTGCCCCACAACAGGCCTACGAGCAGTACTTC

size: NA
D: NA
J: TRBJ1-5
V: TRBV30
CDR3: CAWSVLGNQPQHF
DNA: TGTGCCTGGAGTGTACTAGGTAATCAGCCCCAGCATTTT

size: few
D: TRBD2
J: TRBJ2-3
V: TRBV2
CDR3: CASRVQRESDTQYF
DNA: TGTGCCAGCAGGGTACAGCGGGAGTCAGATACGCAGTATTTT

size: few
D: NA
J: TRBJ2-7
V: TRBV19
CDR3: CASKSRAGEQYF
DNA: TGTGCCAGTAAGTCCCGGGCGGGCGAGCAGTACTTC

size: NA
D: TRBD2
J: TRBJ2-1
V: TRBV19
CDR3: CASSIEGGLAGGSSYNEQFF
DNA: TGTGCCAGTAGTATAGAAGGGGGACTAGCGGGAGGTAGCTCCTACAATGAGCAGTTCTTC

size: few
D: TRBD1
J: TRBJ1-5
V: TRBV6-1
CDR3: CASQGGNQPQHF
DNA: TGTGCCAGCCAGGGGGGTAATCAGCCCCAGCATTTT

size: few
D: NA
J: TRBJ2-7
V: TRBV6-5
CDR3: CASSSAVGHEQYF
DNA: TGTGCCAGCAGTTCAGCGGTGGGCCACGAGCAGTACTTC

size: few
D: TRBD1
J: TRBJ1-2
V: TRBV6-5
CDR3: CASSSSTGNYGYTF
DNA: TGTGCCAGCAGTTCCTCGACAGGGAACTATGGCTACACCTTC

size: NA
D: NA
J: TRBJ2-3
V: TRBV13
CDR3: CASSPNTGSKTDTQYF
DNA: TGTGCCAGCAGCCCTAACACAGGGAGTAAGACAGATACGCAGTATTTT

size: NA
D: TRBD2
J: TRBJ2-3
V: TRBV5-1
CDR3: CASTWGGSTDTQYF
DNA: TGCGCCAGCACTTGGGGGGGTAGCACAGATACGCAGTATTTT